This T cell receptor (beta chain) emerged from a study of cytomegalovirus exposure and HLA in healthy donors. Use of 60 Vbeta and 13 Jbeta primers characterized the PCR. Assay: immunoSEQ multiplex PCR; the TCRdb copy retains only in-frame clones and omits some. The table shows about 160,000 clones, with 75% to 90% occurring only once. Notes on the study in general: The study carried out a later analysis of TCR beta sequences. It associated some 15,000 of them with specific HLA alleles at a false discovery rate of 0.05.

Comment on this clone: No antigen is known for it.

The CDR3 has 14 residues. CDR1 and CDR2 from the germline V gene are MGHRA and YSYEKL. V was pared by 2 bases and J by 1 base, with 8 bases between. The chain has TRBV4-1 and TRBJ1-1; D uncertain. The origin of this receptor is a boy younger than 10 in good health and CMV-seronegative. Source material: PBMCs. The CDR3 spells CASSQLHRNTEAFF. As DNA, the CDR3 is TGCGCCAGCAGCCAATTACACAGGAACACTGAAGCTTTCTTT.